A selection of T cell receptor beta chains follows, all from one sample in a study of monozygotic twins with cystic fibrosis. TCRdb keeps only in-frame clones here, not all; method: immunoSEQ multiplex PCR. The sample records roughly 14,000 clones, about 98% being singletons. The sequenced sample was blood. Receptors were obtained from a girl aged 2-15 years with cystic fibrosis. Each CDR3 is given with its conserved first and last residue. The D gene is left open where the match is weak. The size entry is marked missing in some rows and otherwise reads once, few, many or a size class.

D,J,V,size,DNA,CDR3
TRBD2,TRBJ2-2,TRBV27,.,TGTGCCAGCAGTACCCAGTGGCTAGCGGGAGCCGGGGAGCTGTTTTTT,CASSTQWLAGAGELFF
.,TRBJ1-4,TRBV9,.,TGTGCCAGCAGCGTAGGTCCTCTGGGAGCAGCTAATGAAAAACTGTTTTTT,CASSVGPLGAANEKLFF
.,TRBJ2-1,TRBV2,.,TGTGCCAGCAGTGAAGCGTATGAGCAGTTCTTC,CASSEAYEQFF
.,TRBJ2-7,TRBV27,.,TGTGCCAGCAGTTTTAGTCATGAGATCTACGAGCAGTACTTC,CASSFSHEIYEQYF
.,TRBJ2-3,TRBV7-9,.,TGTGCCAGCAGCCCTGCAGATACGCAGTATTTT,CASSPADTQYF
.,TRBJ2-7,TRBV6-1,.,TGTGCCAGCAGCACGGGGTTTTACGAGCAGTACTTC,CASSTGFYEQYF
.,TRBJ1-1,TRBV4-2,.,TGTGCCAGCAGCCAAGCTGGCATAGTGGGGACTGAAGCTTTCTTT,CASSQAGIVGTEAFF
.,TRBJ2-7,TRBV19,few,TGTGCCAGTAGTTTGTCCTCAGGGCGGTACGAGCAGTACTTC,CASSLSSGRYEQYF
.,TRBJ1-2,TRBV6-5,once,TGTGCCAGCAGTGTCCTTGGGACGGGATATGGCTACACCTTC,CASSVLGTGYGYTF
.,TRBJ1-3,TRBV5-1,.,TGCGCCAGCAGCTTGGGGTCAGGGATCGGAAACACCATATATTTT,CASSLGSGIGNTIYF
TRBD1,TRBJ1-5,TRBV2,.,TGTGCCAGCACCCAAGGACAGGTTGGTCAGCCCCAGCATTTT,CASTQGQVGQPQHF
.,TRBJ2-3,TRBV4-3,.,TGCGCCAGCAGCCCGGACGGATACACAGATACGCAGTATTTT,CASSPDGYTDTQYF
.,TRBJ1-1,TRBV30,.,TGTGCCTGGAGTGTACCGGGATATGGGACTGAAGCTTTCTTT,CAWSVPGYGTEAFF
TRBD2,TRBJ2-1,TRBV25-1,.,TGTGCCAGCAGTGAATTGGGAACTAGCGGGAGTTCCAATGAGCAGTTCTTC,CASSELGTSGSSNEQFF
.,TRBJ1-1,TRBV29-1,.,TGCAGCGTTGGTTTGGGGTTCACTGAAGCTTTCTTT,CSVGLGFTEAFF
TRBD2,TRBJ2-7,TRBV5-4,.,TGTGCCAGCAGCAGTGGACTAGCGGGGCCCCAAAACAGCTACGAGCAGTACTTC,CASSSGLAGPQNSYEQYF